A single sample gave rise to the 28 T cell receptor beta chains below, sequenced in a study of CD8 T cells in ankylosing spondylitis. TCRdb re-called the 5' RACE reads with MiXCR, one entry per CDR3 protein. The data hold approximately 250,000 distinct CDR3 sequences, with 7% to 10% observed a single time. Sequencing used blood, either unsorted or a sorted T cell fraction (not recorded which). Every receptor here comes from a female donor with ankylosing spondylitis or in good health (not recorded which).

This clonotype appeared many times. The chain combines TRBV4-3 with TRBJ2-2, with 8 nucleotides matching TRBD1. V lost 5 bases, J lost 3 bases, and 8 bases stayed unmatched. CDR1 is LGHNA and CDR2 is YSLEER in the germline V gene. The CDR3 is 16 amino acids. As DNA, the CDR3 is TGCGCCAGCAGCGCCCGACAGGGGCCCCACACCGGGGAGCTGTTTTTT. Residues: CASSARQGPHTGELFF.

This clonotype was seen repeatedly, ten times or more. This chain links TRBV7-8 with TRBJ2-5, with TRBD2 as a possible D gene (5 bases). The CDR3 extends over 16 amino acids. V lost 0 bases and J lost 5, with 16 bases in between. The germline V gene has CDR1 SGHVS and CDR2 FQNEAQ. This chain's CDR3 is CASSLARASISETQYF. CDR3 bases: TGTGCCAGCAGCTTAGCGCGGGCTTCTATTTCGGAGACCCAGTACTTC.

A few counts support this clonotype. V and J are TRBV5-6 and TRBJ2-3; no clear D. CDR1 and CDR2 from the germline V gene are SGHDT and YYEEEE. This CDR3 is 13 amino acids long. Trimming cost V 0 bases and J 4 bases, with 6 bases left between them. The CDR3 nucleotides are TGTGCCAGCAGCTTGGTAACGGCAGATACGCAGTATTTT. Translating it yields CASSLVTADTQYF.

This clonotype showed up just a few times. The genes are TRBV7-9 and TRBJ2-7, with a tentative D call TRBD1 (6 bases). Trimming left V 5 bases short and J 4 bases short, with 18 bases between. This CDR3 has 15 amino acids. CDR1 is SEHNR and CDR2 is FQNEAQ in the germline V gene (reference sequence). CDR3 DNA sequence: TGTGCCAGCAGCAGCCGACGCAATAGGGGGTACGAGCAGTACTTC. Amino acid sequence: CASSSRRNRGYEQYF.

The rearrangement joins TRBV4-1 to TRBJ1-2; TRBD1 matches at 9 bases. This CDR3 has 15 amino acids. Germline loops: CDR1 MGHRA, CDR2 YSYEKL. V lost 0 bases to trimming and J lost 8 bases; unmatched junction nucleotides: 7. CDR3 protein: CASSQEPQGALGYTF. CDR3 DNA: TGCGCCAGCAGCCAAGAACCACAGGGGGCCTTAGGCTACACCTTC.

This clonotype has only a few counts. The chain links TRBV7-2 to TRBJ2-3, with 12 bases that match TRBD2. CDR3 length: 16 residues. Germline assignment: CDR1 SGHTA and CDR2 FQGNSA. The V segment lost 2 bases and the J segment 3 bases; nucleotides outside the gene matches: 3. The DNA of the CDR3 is TGTGCCAGCAGCTTAACCGGGACTAGCGGGACAGATACGCAGTATTTT. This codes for CASSLTGTSGTDTQYF.

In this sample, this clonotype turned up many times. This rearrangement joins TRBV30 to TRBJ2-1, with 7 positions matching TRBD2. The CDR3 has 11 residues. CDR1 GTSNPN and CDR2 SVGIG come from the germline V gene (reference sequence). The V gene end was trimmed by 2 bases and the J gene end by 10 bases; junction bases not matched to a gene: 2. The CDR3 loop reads CAWSSSGEQFF. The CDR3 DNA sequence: TGTGCCTGGAGTTCTAGCGGCGAGCAGTTCTTC.

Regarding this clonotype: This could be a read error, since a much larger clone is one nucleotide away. The CDR3 region is CSAGPGTGSEQYF. The CDR3 DNA follows: TGCAGTGCTGGTCCCGGGACAGGGAGCGAGCAGTACTTC. The V call is TRBV20-1, the J call TRBJ2-7, with 9 bases matching TRBD1. The CDR3 consists of 13 residues. J was trimmed by 6 bases and V by 5 bases; bases with no gene match: 8. Germline loops: CDR1 DFQATT, CDR2 SNEGSKA (reference sequence).

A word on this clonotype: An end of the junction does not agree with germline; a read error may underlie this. The CDR3 here is CASSFFAGVVSDF. For the CDR3, the DNA is TGTGCCAGCAGCTTTTTCGCGGGAGTAGTCTCGGACTTC. The chain employs TRBV7-9 and TRBJ2-4; 7 bases are shared with TRBD2. From germline, CDR1 is SEHNR and CDR2 FQNEAQ (reference sequence). The CDR3 consists of 13 residues.

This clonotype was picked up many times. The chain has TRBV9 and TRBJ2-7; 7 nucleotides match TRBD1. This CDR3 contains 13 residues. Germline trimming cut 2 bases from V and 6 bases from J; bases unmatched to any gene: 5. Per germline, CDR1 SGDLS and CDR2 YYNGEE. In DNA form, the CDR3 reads TGTGCCAGCAGCGTGGAACAGGGGTCCGAGCAGTACTTC. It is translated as CASSVEQGSEQYF.

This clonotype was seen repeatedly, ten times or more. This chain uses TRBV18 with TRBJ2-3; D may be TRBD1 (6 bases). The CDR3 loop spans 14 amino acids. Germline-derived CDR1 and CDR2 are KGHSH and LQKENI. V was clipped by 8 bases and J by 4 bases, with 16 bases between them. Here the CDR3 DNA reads TGTGCCAGCGCACAGGGAGTCAGGGCAGATACGCAGTATTTT. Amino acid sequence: CASAQGVRADTQYF.

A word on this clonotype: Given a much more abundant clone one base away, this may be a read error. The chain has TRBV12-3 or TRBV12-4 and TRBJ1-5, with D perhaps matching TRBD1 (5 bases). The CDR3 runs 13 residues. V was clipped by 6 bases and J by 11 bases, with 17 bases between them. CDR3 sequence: CASSPTGEQSQHF. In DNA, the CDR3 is TGTGCCAGCAGCCCCACGGGGGAGCAGTCCCAGCATTTT.

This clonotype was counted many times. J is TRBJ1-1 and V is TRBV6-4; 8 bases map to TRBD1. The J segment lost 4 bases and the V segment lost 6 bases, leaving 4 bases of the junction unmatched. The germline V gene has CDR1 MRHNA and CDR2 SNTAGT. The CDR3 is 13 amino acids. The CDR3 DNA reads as TGTGCCAGCAGCCCCGGGACAGGCACTGAAGCTTTCTTT. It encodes CASSPGTGTEAFF.

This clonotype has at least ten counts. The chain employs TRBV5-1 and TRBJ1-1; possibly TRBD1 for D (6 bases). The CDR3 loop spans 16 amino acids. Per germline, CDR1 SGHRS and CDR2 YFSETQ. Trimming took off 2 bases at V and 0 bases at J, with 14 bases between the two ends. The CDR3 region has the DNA TGCGCCAGCAGCTTCACTACAGGGACTCTGAACACTGAAGCTTTCTTT. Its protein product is CASSFTTGTLNTEAFF.

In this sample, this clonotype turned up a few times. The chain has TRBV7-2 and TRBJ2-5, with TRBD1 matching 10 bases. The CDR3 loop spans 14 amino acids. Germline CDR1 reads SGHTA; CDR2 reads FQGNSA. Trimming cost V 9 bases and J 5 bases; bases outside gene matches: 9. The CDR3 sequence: CASNAPGQGETQYF. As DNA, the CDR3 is TGTGCCAGTAATGCCCCGGGACAGGGGGAGACCCAGTACTTC.

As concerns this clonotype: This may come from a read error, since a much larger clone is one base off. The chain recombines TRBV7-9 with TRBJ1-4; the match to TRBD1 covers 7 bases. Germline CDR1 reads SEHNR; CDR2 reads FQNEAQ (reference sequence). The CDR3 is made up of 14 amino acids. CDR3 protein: CTSSDPRGNEKLFF. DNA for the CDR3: TGTACCAGCAGCGATCCCAGGGGGAACGAAAAACTGTTTTTT.

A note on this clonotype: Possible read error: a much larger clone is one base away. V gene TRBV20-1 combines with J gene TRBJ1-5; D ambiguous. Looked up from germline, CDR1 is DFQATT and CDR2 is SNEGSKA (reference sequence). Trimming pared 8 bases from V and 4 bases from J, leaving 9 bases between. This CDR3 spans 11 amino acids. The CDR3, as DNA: TGCAGTACTGCCGAAAATCAGCCCCAGCATTTT. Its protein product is CSTAENQPQHF.

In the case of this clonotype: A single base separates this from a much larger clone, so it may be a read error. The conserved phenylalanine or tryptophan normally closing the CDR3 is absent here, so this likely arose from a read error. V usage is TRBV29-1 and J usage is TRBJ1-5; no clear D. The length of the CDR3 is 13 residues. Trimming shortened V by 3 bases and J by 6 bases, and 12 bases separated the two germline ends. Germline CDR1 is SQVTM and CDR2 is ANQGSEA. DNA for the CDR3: TGCAGCGTTGAGACTCAGGCGGGTCAGCCCCAGCATCTT. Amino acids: CSVETQAGQPQHL.

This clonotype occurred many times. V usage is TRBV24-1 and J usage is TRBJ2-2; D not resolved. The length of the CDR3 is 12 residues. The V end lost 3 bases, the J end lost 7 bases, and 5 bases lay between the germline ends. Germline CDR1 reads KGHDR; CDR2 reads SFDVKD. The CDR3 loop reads CATSDRIGELFF. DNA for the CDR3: TGTGCCACCAGTGATCGGATCGGGGAGCTGTTTTTT.

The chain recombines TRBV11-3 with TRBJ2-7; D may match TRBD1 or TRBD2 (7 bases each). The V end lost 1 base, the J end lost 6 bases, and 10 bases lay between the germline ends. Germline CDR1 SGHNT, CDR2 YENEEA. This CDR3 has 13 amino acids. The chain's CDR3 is CASSLGRGGEQYF. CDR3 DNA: TGTGCCAGCAGCTTAGGCAGGGGGGGCGAGCAGTACTTC.

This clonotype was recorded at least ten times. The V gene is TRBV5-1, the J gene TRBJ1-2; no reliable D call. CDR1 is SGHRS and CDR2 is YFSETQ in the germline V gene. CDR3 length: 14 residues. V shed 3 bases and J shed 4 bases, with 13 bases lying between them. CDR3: CASSSQRRGYGYTF. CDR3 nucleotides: TGCGCCAGCAGCTCACAAAGACGGGGCTATGGCTACACCTTC.

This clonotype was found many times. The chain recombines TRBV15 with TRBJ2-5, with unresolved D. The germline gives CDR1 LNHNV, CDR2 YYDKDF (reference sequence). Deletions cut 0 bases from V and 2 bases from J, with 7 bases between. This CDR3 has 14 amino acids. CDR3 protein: CATSREGQQETQYF. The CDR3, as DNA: TGTGCCACCAGCAGAGAAGGGCAGCAAGAGACCCAGTACTTC. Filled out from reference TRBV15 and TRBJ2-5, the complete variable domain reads DAMVIQNPRYQVTQFGKPVTLSCSQTLNHNVMYWYQQKSSQAPKLLFHYYDKDFNNEADTPDNFQSRRPNTSFCFLDIRSPGLGDTAMYLCATSREGQQETQYFGPGTRLLVL.

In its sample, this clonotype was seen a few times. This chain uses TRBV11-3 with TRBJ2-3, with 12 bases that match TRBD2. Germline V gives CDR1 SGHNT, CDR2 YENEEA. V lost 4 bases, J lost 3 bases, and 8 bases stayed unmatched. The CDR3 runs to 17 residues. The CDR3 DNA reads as TGTGCCAGCAGCTCACGAACCGGACTAGCGGGGACAGATACGCAGTATTTT. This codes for CASSSRTGLAGTDTQYF.

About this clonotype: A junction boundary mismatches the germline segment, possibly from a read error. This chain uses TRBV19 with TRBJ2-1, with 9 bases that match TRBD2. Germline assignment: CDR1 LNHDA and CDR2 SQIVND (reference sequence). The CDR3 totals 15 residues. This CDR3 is CTSSIASGIHNEQFF. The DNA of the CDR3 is TGTACCAGTAGTATTGCTAGCGGGATCCACAATGAGCAGTTCTTC.

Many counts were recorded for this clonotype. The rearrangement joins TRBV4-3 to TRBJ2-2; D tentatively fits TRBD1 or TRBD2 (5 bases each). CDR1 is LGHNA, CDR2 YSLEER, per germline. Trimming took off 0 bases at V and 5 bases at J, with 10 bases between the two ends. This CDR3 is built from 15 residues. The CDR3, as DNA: TGCGCCAGCAGCCAAGAAGTTGGGGGTACCGGGGAGCTGTTTTTT. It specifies CASSQEVGGTGELFF.

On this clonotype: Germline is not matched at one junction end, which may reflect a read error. CDR3 amino acids: CVSSPRTGGQETQYF. The DNA for the CDR3 is TGTGTCAGCAGCCCAAGGACAGGGGGCCAAGAGACCCAGTACTTC. The V gene is TRBV5-4, the J gene TRBJ2-5, with TRBD1 matching over 10 bases. Germline CDR1 and CDR2: SGHNT and YYREEE (reference sequence). The CDR3 is made up of 15 amino acids. Looking up the rest from reference TRBV5-4 and TRBJ2-5 gives the full variable domain: ETGVTQSPTHLIKTRGQQVTLRCSSQSGHNTVSWYQQALGQGPQFIFQYYREEENGRGNFPPRFSGLQFPNYSSELNVNALELDDSALYLCVSSPRTGGQETQYFGPGTRLLVL.

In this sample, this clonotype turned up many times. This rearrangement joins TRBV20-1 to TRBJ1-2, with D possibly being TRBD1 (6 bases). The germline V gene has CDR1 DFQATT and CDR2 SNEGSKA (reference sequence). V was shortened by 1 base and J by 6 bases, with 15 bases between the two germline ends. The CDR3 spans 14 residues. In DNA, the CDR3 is TGCAGTGCTAGAGGACGAGGTCCAGGGGATGGCTACACCTTC. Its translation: CSARGRGPGDGYTF.

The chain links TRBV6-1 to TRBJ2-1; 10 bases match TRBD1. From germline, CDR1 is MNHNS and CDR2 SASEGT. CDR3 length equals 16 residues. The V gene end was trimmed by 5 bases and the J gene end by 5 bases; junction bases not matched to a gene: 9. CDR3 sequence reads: CASSPRQGANDNEQFF. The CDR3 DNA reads TGTGCCAGCAGTCCGCGACAGGGGGCGAACGACAATGAGCAGTTCTTC.